This T cell receptor (beta chain) derives from a study of radiotherapy plus CTLA-4 blockade in lung cancer (dated 2018 in TCRdb). General notes on the study: Objective responses occurred in 18% of enrolled patients, and under 40% achieved disease control. What the authors observed across the whole study: The strongest predictors of response, as reported, were early dynamic changes in blood T cell clones along with a rise in serum interferon-beta after radiation. After treatment with radiotherapy and ipilimumab, TCR clones that came from tumors expanded in the peripheral blood.

Libraries were constructed by the immunoSEQ multiplex PCR assay. TCRdb carries this immuneACCESS record with in-frame sequences only. Its versions omit some clonotypes, under half of them owing to an unresolved V gene in the studies checked, with the rest unexplained. The table for this sample lists around 70,000 clones; less than 85% of them were counted only once. The top ten clones comprise approximately 15% of the sample. V is shortened by 6 bases, J by 5 bases, and the region joining them spans 14 bases. CDR1 and CDR2 were assigned from the germline V gene as SNHLY and FYNNEI. Measured from the cysteine to the phenylalanine, the CDR3 is 14 residues long. Only CDR3 DNA is held: 42 bases, read in frame from base 1. Focal radiation therapy combined with CTLA-4 blockade (ipilimumab) was tested in patients with chemo-refractory metastatic non-small-cell lung cancer. This clone was counted only a few times. It lacks a known antigen. No much larger clonotype is one base removed from it; base qualities were not supplied.

Sequences were derived from peripheral blood, sampled from a patient treated with radiotherapy plus ipilimumab. This chain is built from TRBV2 and TRBJ1-5; possibly the D gene is TRBD1, per 5 matching bases. The source is a human donor with non-small cell lung cancer whose response to radiotherapy plus ipilimumab could not be evaluated. Some clones in this sample may be carry-over from other donors' samples. DNA sequence: TGTGCCAGCAGCCTCCCGGGACTTTATCAGCCCCAGCATTTT. This gives the protein CASSLPGLYQPQHF.